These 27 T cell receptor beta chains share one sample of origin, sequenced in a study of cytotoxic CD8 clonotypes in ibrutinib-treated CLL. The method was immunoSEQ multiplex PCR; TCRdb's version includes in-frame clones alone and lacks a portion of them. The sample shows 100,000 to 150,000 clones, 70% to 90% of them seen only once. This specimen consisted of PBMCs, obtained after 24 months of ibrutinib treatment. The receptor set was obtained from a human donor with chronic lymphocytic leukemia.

The CDR3 DNA sequence: TGTGCCATCAGTTTTGGACAGGGTGCCTACGAGCAGTACTTC. Translated, it gives CAISFGQGAYEQYF. The chain carries TRBV10-3 and TRBJ2-7; the match to TRBD1 covers 8 bases. CDR3 length equals 14 residues. CDR1 is ENHRY, CDR2 SYGVKD, per germline. V shed 5 bases, J shed 2 bases, and the junction held 5 bases outside the gene matches.

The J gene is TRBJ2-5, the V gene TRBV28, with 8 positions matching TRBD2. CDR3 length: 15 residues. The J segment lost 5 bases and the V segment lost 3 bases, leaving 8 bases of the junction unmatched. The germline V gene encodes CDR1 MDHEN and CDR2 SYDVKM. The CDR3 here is CASSFVGRAAETQYF. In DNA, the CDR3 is TGTGCCAGCAGTTTTGTCGGGAGGGCCGCGGAGACCCAGTACTTC.

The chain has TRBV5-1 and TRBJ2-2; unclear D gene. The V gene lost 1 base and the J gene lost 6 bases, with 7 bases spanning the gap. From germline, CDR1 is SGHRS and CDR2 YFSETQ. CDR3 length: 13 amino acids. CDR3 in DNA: TGCGCCAGCAGCTTGTATCGGGCCGGGGAGCTGTTTTTT. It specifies CASSLYRAGELFF.

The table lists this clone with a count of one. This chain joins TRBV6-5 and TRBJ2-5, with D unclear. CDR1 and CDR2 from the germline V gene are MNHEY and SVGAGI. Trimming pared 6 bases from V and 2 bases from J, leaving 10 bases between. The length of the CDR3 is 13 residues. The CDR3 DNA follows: TGTGCCAGCAGCCGACATCCTCAAGAGACCCAGTACTTC. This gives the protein CASSRHPQETQYF.

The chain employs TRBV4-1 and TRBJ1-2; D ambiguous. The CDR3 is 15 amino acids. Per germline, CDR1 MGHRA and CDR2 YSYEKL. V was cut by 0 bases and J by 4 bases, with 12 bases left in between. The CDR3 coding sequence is TGCGCCAGCAGCCAAGAAGTTTCAGGAGTCTATGGCTACACCTTC. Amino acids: CASSQEVSGVYGYTF.

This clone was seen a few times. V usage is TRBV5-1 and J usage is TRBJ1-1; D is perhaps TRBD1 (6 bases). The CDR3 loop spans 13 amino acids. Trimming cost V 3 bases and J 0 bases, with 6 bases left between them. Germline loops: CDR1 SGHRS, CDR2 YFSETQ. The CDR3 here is CASSWTVNTEAFF. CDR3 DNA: TGCGCCAGCAGCTGGACAGTGAACACTGAAGCTTTCTTT.

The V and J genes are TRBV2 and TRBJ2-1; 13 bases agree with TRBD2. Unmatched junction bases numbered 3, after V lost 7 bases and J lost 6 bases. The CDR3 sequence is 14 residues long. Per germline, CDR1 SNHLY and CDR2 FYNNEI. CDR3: CASNGLAGVNEQFF. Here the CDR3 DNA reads TGTGCCAGCAACGGACTAGCGGGGGTCAATGAGCAGTTCTTC.

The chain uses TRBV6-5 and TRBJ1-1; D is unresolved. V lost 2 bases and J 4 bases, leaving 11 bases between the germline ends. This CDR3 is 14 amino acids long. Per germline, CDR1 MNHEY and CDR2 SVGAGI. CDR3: CASSYRGRVTEAFF. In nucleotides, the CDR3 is TGTGCCAGCAGTTACCGGGGTAGGGTCACTGAAGCTTTCTTT.

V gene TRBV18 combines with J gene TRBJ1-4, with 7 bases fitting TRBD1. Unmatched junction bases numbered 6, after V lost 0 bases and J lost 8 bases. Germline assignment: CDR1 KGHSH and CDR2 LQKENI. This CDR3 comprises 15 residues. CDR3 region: CASSPPSQGEEKLFF. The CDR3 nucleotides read TGTGCCAGCTCACCACCGAGCCAGGGGGAGGAAAAACTGTTTTTT.

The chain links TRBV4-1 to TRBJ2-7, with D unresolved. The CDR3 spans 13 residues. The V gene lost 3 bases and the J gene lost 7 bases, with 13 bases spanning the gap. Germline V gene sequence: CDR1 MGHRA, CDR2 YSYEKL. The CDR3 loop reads CASSHSGPSEQYF. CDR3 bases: TGCGCCAGCAGCCACTCCGGACCCTCTGAGCAGTACTTC.

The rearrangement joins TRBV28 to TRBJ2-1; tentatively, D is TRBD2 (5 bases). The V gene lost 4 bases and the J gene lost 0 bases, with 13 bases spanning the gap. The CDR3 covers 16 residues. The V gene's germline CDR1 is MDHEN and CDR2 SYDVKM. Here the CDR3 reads CASSSPGSSSYNEQFF. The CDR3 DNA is TGTGCCAGCAGTTCCCCGGGGAGTAGCTCCTACAATGAGCAGTTCTTC.

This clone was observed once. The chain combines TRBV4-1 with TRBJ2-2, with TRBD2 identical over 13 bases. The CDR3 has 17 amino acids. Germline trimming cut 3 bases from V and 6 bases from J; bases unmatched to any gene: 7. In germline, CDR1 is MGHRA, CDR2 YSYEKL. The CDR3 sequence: CASSHYGLAGESGELFF. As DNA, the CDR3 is TGCGCCAGCAGCCATTACGGACTAGCGGGAGAATCCGGGGAGCTGTTTTTT.

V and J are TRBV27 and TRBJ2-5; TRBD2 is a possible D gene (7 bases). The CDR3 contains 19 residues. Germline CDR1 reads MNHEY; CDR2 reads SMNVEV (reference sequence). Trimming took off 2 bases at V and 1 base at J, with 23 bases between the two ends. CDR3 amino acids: CASSLKGGGRQRRQETQYF. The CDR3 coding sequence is TGTGCCAGCAGTTTAAAGGGGGGGGGACGACAACGCCGCCAAGAGACCCAGTACTTC.

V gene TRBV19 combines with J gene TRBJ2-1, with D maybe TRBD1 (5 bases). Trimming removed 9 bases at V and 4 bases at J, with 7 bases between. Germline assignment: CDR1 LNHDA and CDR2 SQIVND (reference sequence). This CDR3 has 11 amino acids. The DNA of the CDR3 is TGTGCCAGCAGGGAATACAATGAGCAGTTCTTC. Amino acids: CASREYNEQFF.

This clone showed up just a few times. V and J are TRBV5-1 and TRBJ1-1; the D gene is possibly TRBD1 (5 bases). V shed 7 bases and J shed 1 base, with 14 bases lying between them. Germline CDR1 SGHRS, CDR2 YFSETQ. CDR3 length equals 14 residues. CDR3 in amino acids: CASGSGGPNTEAFF. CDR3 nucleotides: TGCGCCAGCGGGTCCGGGGGTCCGAACACTGAAGCTTTCTTT.

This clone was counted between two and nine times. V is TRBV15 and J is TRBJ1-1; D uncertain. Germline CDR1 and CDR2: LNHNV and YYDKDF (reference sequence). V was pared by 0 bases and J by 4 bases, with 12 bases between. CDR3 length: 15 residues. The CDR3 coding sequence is TGTGCCACCAGCAGAGATCCAAAGAGCGGCACTGAAGCTTTCTTT. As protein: CATSRDPKSGTEAFF.

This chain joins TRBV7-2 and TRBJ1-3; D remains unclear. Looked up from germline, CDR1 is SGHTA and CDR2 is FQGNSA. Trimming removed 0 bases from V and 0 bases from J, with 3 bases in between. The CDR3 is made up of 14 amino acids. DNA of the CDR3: TGTGCCAGCAGCTTAGCGAGCTCTGGAAACACCATATATTTT. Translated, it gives CASSLASSGNTIYF.

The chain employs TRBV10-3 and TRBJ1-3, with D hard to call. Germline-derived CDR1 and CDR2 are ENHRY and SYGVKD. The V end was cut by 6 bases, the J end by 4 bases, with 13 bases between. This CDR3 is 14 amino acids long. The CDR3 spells CAISAGALGNTIYF. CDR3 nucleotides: TGTGCCATCAGCGCCGGTGCCCTAGGAAACACCATATATTTT.

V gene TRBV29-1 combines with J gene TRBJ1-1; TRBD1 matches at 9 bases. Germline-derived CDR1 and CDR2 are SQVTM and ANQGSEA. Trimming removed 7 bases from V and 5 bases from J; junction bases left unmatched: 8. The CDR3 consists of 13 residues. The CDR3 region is CSAEQGAQTEAFF. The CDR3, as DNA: TGCAGCGCGGAACAGGGGGCGCAAACTGAAGCTTTCTTT.

CDR3 sequence reads: CASSLRLRYEQYF. Written as DNA, the CDR3 is TGTGCCAGCAGTTTACGCCTAAGGTACGAGCAGTACTTC. This chain links TRBV27 with TRBJ2-7; D unclear. This CDR3 comprises 13 residues. CDR1 MNHEY and CDR2 SMNVEV come from the germline V gene (reference sequence). Trimming shortened V by 2 bases and J by 4 bases, and 9 bases separated the two germline ends.

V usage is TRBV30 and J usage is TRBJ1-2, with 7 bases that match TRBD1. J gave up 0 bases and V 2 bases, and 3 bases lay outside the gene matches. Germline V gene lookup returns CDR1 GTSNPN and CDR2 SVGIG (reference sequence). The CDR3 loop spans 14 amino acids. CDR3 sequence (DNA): TGTGCCTGGAGTAGGGGGCCAGCTAACTATGGCTACACCTTC. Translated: CAWSRGPANYGYTF.

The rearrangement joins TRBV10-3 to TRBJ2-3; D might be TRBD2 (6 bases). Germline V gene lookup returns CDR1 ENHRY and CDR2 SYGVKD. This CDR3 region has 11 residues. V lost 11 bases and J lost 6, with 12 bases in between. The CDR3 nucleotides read TGTGCCGTGGGGGGTGCGGATACGCAGTATTTT. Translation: CAVGGADTQYF.

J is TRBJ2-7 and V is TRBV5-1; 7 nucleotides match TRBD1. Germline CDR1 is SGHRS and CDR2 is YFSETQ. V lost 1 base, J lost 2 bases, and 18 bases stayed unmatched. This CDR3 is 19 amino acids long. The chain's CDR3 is CASSLMVPGGDGGAYEQYF. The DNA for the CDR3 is TGCGCCAGCAGCTTGATGGTTCCAGGGGGAGACGGTGGGGCCTACGAGCAGTACTTC.

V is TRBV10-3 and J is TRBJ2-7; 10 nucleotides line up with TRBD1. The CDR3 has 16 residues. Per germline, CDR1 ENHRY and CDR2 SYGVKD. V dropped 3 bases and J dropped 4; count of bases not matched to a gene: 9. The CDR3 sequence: CAISDPGTGALYEQYF. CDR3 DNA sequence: TGTGCCATCAGTGACCCCGGGACAGGGGCTTTGTACGAGCAGTACTTC.

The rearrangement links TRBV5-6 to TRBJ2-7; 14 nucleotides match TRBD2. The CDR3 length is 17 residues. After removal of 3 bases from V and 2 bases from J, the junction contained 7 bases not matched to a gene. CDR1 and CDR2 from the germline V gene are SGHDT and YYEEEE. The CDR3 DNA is TGTGCCAGCAGCTGGGGGACTAGCGGGGGACGTACCTACGAGCAGTACTTC. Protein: CASSWGTSGGRTYEQYF.

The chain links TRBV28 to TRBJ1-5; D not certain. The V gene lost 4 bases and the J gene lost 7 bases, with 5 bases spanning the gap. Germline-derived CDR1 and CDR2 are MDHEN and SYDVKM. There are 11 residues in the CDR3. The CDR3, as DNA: TGTGCCAGCAGTTCTGGGCAGCCCCAGCATTTT. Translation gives CASSSGQPQHF.

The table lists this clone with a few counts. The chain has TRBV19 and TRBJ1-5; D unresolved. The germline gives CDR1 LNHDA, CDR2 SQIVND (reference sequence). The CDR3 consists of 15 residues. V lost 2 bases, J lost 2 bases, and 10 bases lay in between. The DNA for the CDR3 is TGTGCCAGTAGTATACTGGGCTTGGGCAATCAGCCCCAGCATTTT. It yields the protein CASSILGLGNQPQHF. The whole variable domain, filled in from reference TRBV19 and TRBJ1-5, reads DGGITQSPKYLFRKEGQNVTLSCEQNLNHDAMYWYRQDPGQGLRLIYYSQIVNDFQKGDIAEGYSVSREKKESFPLTVTSAQKNPTAFYLCASSILGLGNQPQHFGDGTRLSIL.